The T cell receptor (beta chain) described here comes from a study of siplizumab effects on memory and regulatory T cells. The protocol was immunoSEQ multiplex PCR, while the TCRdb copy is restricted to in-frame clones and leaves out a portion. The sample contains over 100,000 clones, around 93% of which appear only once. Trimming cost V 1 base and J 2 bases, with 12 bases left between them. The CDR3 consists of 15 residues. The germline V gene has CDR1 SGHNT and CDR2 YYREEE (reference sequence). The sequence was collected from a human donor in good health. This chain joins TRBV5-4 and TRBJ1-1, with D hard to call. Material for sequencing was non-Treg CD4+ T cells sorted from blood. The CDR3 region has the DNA TGTGCCAGCAGCTTGAGAGTCGCAGTTAACACTGAAGCTTTCTTT. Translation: CASSLRVAVNTEAFF.